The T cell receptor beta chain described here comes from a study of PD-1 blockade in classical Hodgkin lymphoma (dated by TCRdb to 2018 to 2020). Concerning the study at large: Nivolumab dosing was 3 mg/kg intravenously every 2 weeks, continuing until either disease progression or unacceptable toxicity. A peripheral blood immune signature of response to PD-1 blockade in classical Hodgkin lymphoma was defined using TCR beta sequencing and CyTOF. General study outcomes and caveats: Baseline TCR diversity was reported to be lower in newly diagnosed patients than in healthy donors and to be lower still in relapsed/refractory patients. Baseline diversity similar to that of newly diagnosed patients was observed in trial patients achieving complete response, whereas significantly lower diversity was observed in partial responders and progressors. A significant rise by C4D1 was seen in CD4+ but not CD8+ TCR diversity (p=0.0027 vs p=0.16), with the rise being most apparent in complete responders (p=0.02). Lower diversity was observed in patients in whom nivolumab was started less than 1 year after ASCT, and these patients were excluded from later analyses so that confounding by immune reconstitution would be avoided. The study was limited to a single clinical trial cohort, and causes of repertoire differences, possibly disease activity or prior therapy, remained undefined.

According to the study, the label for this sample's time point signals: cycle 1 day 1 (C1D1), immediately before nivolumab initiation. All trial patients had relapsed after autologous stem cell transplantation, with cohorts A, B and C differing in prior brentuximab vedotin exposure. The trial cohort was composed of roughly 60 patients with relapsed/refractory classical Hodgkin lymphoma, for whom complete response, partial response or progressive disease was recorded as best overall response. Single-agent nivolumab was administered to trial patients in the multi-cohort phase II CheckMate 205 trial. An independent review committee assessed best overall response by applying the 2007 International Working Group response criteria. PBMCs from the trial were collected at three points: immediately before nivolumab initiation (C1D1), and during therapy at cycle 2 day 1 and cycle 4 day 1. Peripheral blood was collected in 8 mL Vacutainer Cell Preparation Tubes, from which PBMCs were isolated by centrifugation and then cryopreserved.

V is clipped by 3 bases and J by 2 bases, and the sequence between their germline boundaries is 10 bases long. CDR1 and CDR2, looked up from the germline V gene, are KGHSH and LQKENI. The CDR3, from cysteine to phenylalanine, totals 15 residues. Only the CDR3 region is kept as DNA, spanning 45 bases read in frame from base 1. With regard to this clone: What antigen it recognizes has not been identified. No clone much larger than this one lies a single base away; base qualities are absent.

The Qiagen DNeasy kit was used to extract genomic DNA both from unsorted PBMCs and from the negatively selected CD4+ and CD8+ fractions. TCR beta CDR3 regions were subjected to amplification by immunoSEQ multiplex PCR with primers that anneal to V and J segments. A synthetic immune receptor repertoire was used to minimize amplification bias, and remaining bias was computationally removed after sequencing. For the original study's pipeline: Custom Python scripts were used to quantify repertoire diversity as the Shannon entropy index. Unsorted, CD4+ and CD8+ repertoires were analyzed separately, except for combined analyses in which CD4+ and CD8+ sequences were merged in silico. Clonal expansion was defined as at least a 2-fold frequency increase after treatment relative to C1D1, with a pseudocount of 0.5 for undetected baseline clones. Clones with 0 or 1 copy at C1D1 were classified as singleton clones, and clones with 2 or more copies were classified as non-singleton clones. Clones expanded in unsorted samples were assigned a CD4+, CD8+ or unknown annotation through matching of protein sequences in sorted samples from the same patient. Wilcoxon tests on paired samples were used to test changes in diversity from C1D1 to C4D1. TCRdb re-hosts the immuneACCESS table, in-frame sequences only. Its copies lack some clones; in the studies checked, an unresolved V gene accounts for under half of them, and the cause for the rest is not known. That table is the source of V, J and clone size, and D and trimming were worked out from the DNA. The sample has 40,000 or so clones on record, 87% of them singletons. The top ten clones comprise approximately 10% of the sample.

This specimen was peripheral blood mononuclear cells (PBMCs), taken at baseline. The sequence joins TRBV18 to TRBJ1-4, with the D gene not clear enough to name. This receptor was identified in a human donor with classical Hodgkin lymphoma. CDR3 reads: CASSPRTGTNEKLFF. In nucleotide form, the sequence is TGTGCCAGCTCACCGAGGACGGGGACTAATGAAAAACTGTTTTTT. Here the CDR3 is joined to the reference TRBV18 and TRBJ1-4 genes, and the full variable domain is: NAGVMQNPRHLVRRRGQEARLRCSPMKGHSHVYWYRQLPEEGLKFMVYLQKENIIDESGMPKERFSAEFPKEGPSILRIQQVVRGDSAAYFCASSPRTGTNEKLFFGSGTQLSVL.